The source of this T cell receptor (beta chain) is a study of OX40 agonist ivuxolimab in advanced cancers. For the wider study: Ivuxolimab was a fully human IgG2 agonistic monoclonal antibody targeting the costimulatory receptor OX40 (CD134). Intravenous ivuxolimab was administered to patients every 2 weeks at six dose levels: 0.01, 0.1, 0.3, 1.5, 3 and 10 mg/kg. Among the roughly 52 dose-escalation patients, 19 had hepatocellular carcinoma, 15 or so melanoma, 9 renal cell carcinoma and 9 head and neck cancer. The dose-escalation cohort was roughly 80% male with a mean age of about 60 years, ranging from about 23 to 85. Prior anti-PD-1, anti-PD-L1 or anti-CTLA-4 therapy was permitted, and approximately 40% of dose-escalation patients had received checkpoint inhibitors. Partial responses occurred in three dose-escalation patients: two with cutaneous melanoma and one with hepatocellular carcinoma. Peripheral TCRbeta sequencing was intended to test whether TCR sequence diversity was altered and clonal T-cell expansion was caused by ivuxolimab. The paper describes the monotherapy dose-escalation part (N ≈ 52 patients) of the phase I trial of ivuxolimab.

Study-wide findings and limitations: After ivuxolimab, CD8+ T cells had more expanded clones than CD4+ T cells on average. In the 0.1-3.0 mg/kg groups, partial responders had among the lowest normalized peripheral clonal expansion, particularly in CD8+ T cells. Low levels of normalized T-cell clonal expansion were also seen in some patients who did not respond. The antigen specificity of the peripheral T cells that underwent clonal expansion was not determined. At doses of 0.1 to 3.0 mg/kg, clonal expansion of both CD4+ and CD8+ T cells in blood was seen between baseline and week 6.

Patients with autoimmune disease history or receiving systemic immunosuppression were excluded from the trial. In every dose cohort, peripheral blood was drawn for TCR sequencing at baseline, cycle 4 day 1, and cycle 7 day 1. The samples were taken from a phase I, first-in-human, multicenter, open-label dose-escalation trial of ivuxolimab. The trial enrolled adults with locally advanced or metastatic head and neck squamous cell, hepatocellular, melanoma or renal cell carcinoma. Before TCR sequencing, CD4+ and CD8+ T cells were separately sorted from peripheral blood. Genomic DNA was isolated from the sorted cells so that the TCRbeta CDR3 region could be sequenced. The immunoSEQ Assay was used for sequencing of TCRbeta CDR3 regions. The table was pulled from immuneACCESS by TCRdb, which kept in-frame rearrangements only. Such tables lose some clones; where checked, under half of the loss comes from unresolved V genes, and the rest has no known cause. Counted in this sample were approximately 64,000 clones; about nine tenths of them appeared once. The ten largest clones take up 0.67% of the sample.

A word on this clone: Which antigen it targets is not known. No base-level quality is on record; no much larger clone is a single base apart.

V sheds 5 bases and J sheds 7 bases, leaving 9 bases between their ends. Measured from the cysteine to the phenylalanine, the CDR3 is 12 residues long. This entry keeps only the CDR3 DNA: 36 bases, framed from base 1. From a lookup of the germline V gene, CDR1 and CDR2 are MNHNS and SASEGT. This clonotype originated in an adult with an advanced solid tumor such as melanoma, head and neck, liver or kidney cancer. The sequence is built from TRBV6-1 and TRBJ2-4, with an unclear D gene assignment. The sample was CD4+ or CD8+ T cells sorted from blood, taken in a trial of the OX40 agonist ivuxolimab. The sequenced DNA is TGTGCCAGCAGTCCTAGGATGAACATTCAGTACTTC. Its amino acids are CASSPRMNIQYF.